Below are 10 T cell receptor beta chains sequenced from a single sample in a study of T-cell memory formation after mild COVID-19. TCRdb ran MiXCR on the 5' RACE reads and lists one entry per CDR3 protein. This sample yields hundreds of thousands of distinct CDR3 sequences, of which about 13% are seen a single time; about a fifth belongs to the top ten. What was sequenced was PBMCs or a T cell subset sorted from them (not recorded which). The receptors were sampled from a man aged 18 to 30 who had mild COVID-19 (a few samples of this study predate the infection). Cell type and time point are not known.

This clonotype was counted at least ten times. This sequence joins TRBV5-1 and TRBJ2-3; TRBD1 is a possible D gene (7 bases). The CDR3 length is 12 residues. In germline, CDR1 is SGHRS, CDR2 YFSETQ. V dropped 4 bases and J dropped 7 bases, with 10 bases sitting between them. The CDR3 sequence is CASSAGQNTQYF. The CDR3 DNA sequence: TGCGCCAGCAGCGCGGGACAGAATACGCAGTATTTT.

This clonotype appeared a few times. The chain employs TRBV3-1 and TRBJ1-2; D unresolved. The V end was cut by 3 bases, the J end by 4 bases, with 9 bases between. CDR3 size: 13 residues. Per germline, CDR1 LGHDT and CDR2 YNNKEL (reference sequence). The CDR3 loop is CASSQAEIYGYTF. DNA for the CDR3: TGTGCCAGCAGCCAGGCAGAGATCTATGGCTACACCTTC.

In its sample, this clonotype was seen a few times. The rearrangement uses TRBV9 and TRBJ1-1; D not certain. This CDR3 is built from 15 residues. V was pared by 4 bases and J by 3 bases, with 16 bases between. Germline assignment: CDR1 SGDLS and CDR2 YYNGEE. The CDR3 region is CASSLDFGQDTEAFF. In nucleotides, the CDR3 is TGTGCCAGCAGCCTTGATTTTGGTCAGGACACTGAAGCTTTCTTT.

A few counts support this clonotype. This chain connects TRBV24-1 to TRBJ1-5; the D gene is possibly TRBD1 (5 bases). V lost 3 bases and J lost 5, with 16 bases in between. Germline V CDR1 and CDR2: KGHDR, SFDVKD. The CDR3 totals 16 residues. The CDR3: CATSDRTSGVYQPQHF. The CDR3 region has the DNA TGTGCCACCAGTGATCGGACTTCGGGGGTGTATCAGCCCCAGCATTTT.

The chain recombines TRBV15 with TRBJ1-5; no reliable D call. V lost 0 bases to trimming and J lost 7 bases, with 10 bases between them. The CDR3 contains 14 residues. Germline CDR1 and CDR2: LNHNV and YYDKDF (reference sequence). CDR3 coding DNA: TGTGCCACCAGCAGAGATGAAGTCGCCCAGCCCCAGCATTTT. It translates to CATSRDEVAQPQHF.

In its sample, this clonotype was seen a few times. The rearrangement uses TRBV4-1 and TRBJ1-1; no reliable D call. Germline CDR1 MGHRA, CDR2 YSYEKL. Trimming pared 3 bases from V and 5 bases from J, leaving 13 bases between. This CDR3 has 14 amino acids. The CDR3 DNA reads as TGCGCCAGCAGCCATGGTCGGGGAGGGACTGAAGCTTTCTTT. The encoded protein is CASSHGRGGTEAFF.

This clonotype occurred many times. This rearrangement joins TRBV5-1 to TRBJ2-1; D possibly corresponds to TRBD1 (5 bases). Trimming shortened V by 1 base and J by 4 bases, and 9 bases separated the two germline ends. The CDR3 is made up of 14 amino acids. The germline V gene has CDR1 SGHRS and CDR2 YFSETQ. The DNA for the CDR3 is TGCGCCAGCAGCTTGTCTGGACAATACAATGAGCAGTTCTTC. Translated, it gives CASSLSGQYNEQFF.

Ten or more counts support this clonotype. The chain couples TRBV12-3 or TRBV12-4 to TRBJ2-3, with 7 bases matching TRBD1. The CDR3 has 14 amino acids. With V trimmed by 6 bases and J by 4 bases, 7 bases remained unmatched. CDR3 residues: CASRNRGVADTQYF. For the CDR3, the DNA is TGTGCCAGCAGGAACAGGGGAGTGGCAGATACGCAGTATTTT.

This chain links TRBV5-6 with TRBJ2-3; a possible D gene is TRBD1 (5 bases). This CDR3 has 13 amino acids. V was shortened by 7 bases and J by 6 bases, with 15 bases between the two germline ends. Germline V gives CDR1 SGHDT, CDR2 YYEEEE. CDR3 nucleotides: TGTGCCAGCTGTGGGGCCAGGAAGGATACGCAGTATTTT. This encodes CASCGARKDTQYF. Variable domain in full (rest from reference TRBV5-6 and TRBJ2-3): DAGVTQSPTHLIKTRGQQVTLRCSPKSGHDTVSWYQQALGQGPQFIFQYYEEEERQRGNFPDRFSGHQFPNYSSELNVNALLLGDSALYLCASCGARKDTQYFGPGTRLTVL.

The rearrangement links TRBV5-4 to TRBJ1-6; D is ambiguous. Germline CDR1 and CDR2: SGHNT and YYREEE (reference sequence). V was trimmed by 1 base and J by 9 bases, leaving 11 bases between them. This CDR3 is built from 14 residues. The CDR3 reads CASSLRPYGSPLHF. In nucleotides, the CDR3 is TGTGCCAGCAGCTTGAGACCCTACGGTTCACCCCTCCACTTT.